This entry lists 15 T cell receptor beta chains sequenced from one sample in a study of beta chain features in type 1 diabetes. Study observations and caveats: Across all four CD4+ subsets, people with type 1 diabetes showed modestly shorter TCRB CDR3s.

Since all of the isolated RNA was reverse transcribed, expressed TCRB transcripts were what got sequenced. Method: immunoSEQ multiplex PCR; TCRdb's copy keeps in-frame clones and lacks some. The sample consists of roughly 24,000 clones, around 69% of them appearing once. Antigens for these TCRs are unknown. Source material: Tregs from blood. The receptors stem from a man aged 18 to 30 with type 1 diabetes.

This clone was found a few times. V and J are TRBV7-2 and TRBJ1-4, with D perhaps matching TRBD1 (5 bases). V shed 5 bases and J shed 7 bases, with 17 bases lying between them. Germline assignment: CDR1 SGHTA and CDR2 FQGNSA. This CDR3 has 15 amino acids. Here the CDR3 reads CASSPRTLGREKLFF. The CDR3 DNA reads TGTGCCAGCAGCCCCCGGACACTTGGACGTGAAAAACTGTTTTTT.

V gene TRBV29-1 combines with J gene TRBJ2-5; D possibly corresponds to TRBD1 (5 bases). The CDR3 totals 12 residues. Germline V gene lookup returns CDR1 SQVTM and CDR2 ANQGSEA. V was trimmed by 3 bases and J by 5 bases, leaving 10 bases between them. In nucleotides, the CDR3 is TGCAGCGTTGACAGGGTTGGGGAGACCCAGTACTTC. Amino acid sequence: CSVDRVGETQYF.

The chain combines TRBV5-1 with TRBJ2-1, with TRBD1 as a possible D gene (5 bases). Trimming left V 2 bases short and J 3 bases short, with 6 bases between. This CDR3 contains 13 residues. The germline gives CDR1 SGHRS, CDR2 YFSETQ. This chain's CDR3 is CASSFDSYNEQFF. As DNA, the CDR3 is TGCGCCAGCAGCTTCGACAGCTACAATGAGCAGTTCTTC.

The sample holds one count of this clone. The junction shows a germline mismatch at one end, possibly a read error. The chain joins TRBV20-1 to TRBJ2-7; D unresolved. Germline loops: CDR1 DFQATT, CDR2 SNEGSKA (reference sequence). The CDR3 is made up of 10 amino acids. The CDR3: CSARADEQYF. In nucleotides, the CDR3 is TGCAGTGCAAGAGCAGACGAGCAGTACTTC.

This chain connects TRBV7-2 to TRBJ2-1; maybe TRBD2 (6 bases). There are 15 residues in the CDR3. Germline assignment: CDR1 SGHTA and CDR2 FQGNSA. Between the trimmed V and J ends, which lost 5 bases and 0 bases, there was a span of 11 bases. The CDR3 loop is CASSQASASYNEQFF. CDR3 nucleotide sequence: TGTGCCAGCAGCCAGGCTAGCGCCTCCTACAATGAGCAGTTCTTC.

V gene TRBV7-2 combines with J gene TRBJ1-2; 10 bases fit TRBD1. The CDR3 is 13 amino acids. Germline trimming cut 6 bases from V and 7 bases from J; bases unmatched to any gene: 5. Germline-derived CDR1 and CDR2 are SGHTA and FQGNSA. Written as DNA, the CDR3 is TGTGCCAGCAGGAGACAGGGGGCTGTTGGCTACACCTTC. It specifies CASRRQGAVGYTF.

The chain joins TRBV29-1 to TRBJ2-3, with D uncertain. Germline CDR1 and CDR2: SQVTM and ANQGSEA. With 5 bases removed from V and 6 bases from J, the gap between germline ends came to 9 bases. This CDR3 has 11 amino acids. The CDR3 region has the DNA TGCAGCGTTCGTGCGTGGGATACGCAGTATTTT. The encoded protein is CSVRAWDTQYF.

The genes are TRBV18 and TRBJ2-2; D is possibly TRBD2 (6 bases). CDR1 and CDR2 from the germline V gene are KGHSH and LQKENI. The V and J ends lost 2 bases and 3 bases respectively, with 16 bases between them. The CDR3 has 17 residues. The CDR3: CASSPSGLPTHTGELFF. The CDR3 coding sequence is TGTGCCAGCTCACCAAGCGGACTACCGACCCACACCGGGGAGCTGTTTTTT.

The CDR3 is CASSSGTVDNEQFF. As DNA, the CDR3 is TGCGCCAGCAGCTCCGGGACAGTAGACAATGAGCAGTTCTTC. The chain combines TRBV5-1 with TRBJ2-1; 7 bases align to TRBD1. This CDR3 has 14 amino acids. V was pared by 3 bases and J by 5 bases, with 5 bases of the junction left unmatched. From germline, CDR1 is SGHRS and CDR2 YFSETQ.

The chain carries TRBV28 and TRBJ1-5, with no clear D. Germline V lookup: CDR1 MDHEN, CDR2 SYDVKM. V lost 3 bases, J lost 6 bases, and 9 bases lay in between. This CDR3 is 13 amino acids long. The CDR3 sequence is CASSFLGSQPQHF. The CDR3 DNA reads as TGTGCCAGCAGTTTCCTTGGTAGTCAGCCCCAGCATTTT.

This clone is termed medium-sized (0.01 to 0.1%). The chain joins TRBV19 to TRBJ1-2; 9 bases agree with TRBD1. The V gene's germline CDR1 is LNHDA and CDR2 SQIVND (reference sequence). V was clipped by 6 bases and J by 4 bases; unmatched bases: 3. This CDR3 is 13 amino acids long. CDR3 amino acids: CASSPDRGYGYTF. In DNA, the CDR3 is TGTGCCAGTAGCCCGGACAGGGGCTATGGCTACACCTTC.

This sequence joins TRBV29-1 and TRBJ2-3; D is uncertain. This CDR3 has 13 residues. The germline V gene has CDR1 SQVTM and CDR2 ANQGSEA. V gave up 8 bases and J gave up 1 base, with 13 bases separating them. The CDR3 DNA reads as TGCAGCCCCAAGGAAACAGGCACAGATACGCAGTATTTT. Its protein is CSPKETGTDTQYF.

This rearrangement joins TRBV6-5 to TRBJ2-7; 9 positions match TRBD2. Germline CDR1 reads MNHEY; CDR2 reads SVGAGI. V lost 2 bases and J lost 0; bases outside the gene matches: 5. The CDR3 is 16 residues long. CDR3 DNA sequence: TGTGCCAGCAGTTACGTTAGCGGGAGACCCTCCTACGAGCAGTACTTC. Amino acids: CASSYVSGRPSYEQYF.

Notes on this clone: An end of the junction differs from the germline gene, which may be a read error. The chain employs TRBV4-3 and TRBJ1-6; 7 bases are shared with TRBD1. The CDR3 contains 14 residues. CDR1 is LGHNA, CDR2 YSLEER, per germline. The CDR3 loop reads CAGSQEGTVRPLHF. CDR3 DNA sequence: TGCGCCGGCAGCCAGGAAGGGACAGTCCGACCCCTCCACTTT.

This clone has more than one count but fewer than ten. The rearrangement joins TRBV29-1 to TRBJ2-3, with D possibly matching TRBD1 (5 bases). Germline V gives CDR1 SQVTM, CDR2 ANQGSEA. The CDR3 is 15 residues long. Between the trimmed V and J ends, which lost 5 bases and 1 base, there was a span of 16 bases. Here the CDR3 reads CSVNTPWGGTDTQYF. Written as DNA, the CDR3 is TGCAGCGTTAACACGCCATGGGGCGGCACAGATACGCAGTATTTT.